The present TCR beta chain was sequenced within a study of vaccination effects on CD4 cells after COVID-19. Study context: Each person got two doses of an mRNA SARS-CoV-2 vaccine, BNT162b2 or mRNA-1273.

On this clone itself: The antigen is not known.

Around day 10 of culture, CD4+ T cells were separated out. Measured with immunoSEQ multiplex PCR; TCRdb has only the in-frame clones, and not every one. This table has tens of thousands of clones, 67% appearing once. Germline V lookup: CDR1 LNHDA, CDR2 SQIVND (reference sequence). The CDR3 loop spans 13 amino acids. J lost 4 bases, V lost 5 bases, and 5 bases had no gene match. Findings of the study overall: Convalescent patients were scarce, and early post-infection timepoints were absent.

This receptor was identified in a human donor who received a COVID-19 vaccine. This rearrangement joins TRBV19 to TRBJ2-7, with 7 nucleotides matching TRBD2. The sample consisted of CD4+ T cells from PBMCs cultured without peptide, taken before COVID-19 vaccination. In DNA, the CDR3 is TGTGCCAGTAGTCCGGGGGGTCGGTACGAGCAGTACTTC. This sequence encodes CASSPGGRYEQYF.